This T cell receptor (beta chain) was identified in a study of T cell responses to AZD1222 COVID-19 vaccine. Study-wide points: Two AZD1222 administrations were followed by greater Spike-specific TCR breadth and depth. The donors showed a predominance of white British ancestry and of females, with possible underestimation of clonal diversity.

TCRdb's copy holds only in-frame clones and misses some; the assay was immunoSEQ multiplex PCR. Of about 150,000 clones in the sample, just under 95% were seen once. The CDR3 sequence is 16 residues long. The V gene end was trimmed by 4 bases and the J gene end by 5 bases; junction bases not matched to a gene: 11. In germline, CDR1 is MNHEY, CDR2 SVGEGT. This clone was seen once. Its cognate antigen is unknown. The chain carries TRBV6-2 or TRBV6-3 and TRBJ1-2, with 9 bases fitting TRBD1. Here the sequenced sample was peripheral blood, taken 28 days after the second AZD1222 dose. The sequence was collected from an adult who received the AZD1222 COVID-19 vaccine. This CDR3 is CASSLMSGTGLYGYTF. The CDR3 DNA is TGTGCCAGCAGTTTAATGTCCGGGACAGGGCTATATGGCTACACCTTC.